Sequencing of this T cell receptor beta chain was carried out in a study of blood T cell repertoires in COVID-19 (dated by TCRdb to 2020 to 2021). About the study as a whole: Collaborator samples came from the United States, Italy and Spain and covered acute and convalescent phases of COVID-19. The material from the prospective study consisted of cDNA or gDNA derived from T cells, B-cell-depleted T cells, or PBMCs. Subjects who had been exposed to COVID-19, were actively infected with it, or had recovered from it provided the deeply sampled blood TCRbeta repertoires that made up the dataset. The repertoires were released in a freely available public database intended as a resource for research on the immune response to SARS-CoV-2. The samples were drawn from two sources: the first 160 participants of the ongoing ImmuneRACE study, and approximately 1,300 subjects contributed by 6 global collaborators. The sample metadata nearly always contained a de-identified subject ID, COVID-19 status, age in years and sex. Where HLA class I and class II types were available, the types were taken from metadata supplied by the sample provider, not from assay-based typing. What the authors observed across the whole study: The amount of clinical and demographic metadata varied by source and participant and was provided uncurated.

With regard to this clone: Its antigen remains unidentified. No much larger clone exists at a distance of one base, and base qualities are not known.

Whole blood was collected in K2EDTA tubes by collaborating institutions according to the institutions' own protocols. For TCRbeta analysis, collaborator samples were shipped as frozen whole blood, as isolated PBMCs, or as DNA extracted from either sample type. The junction shows trimming of 3 bases on V and 6 bases on J, and the gene matches do not reach 18 bases of it. The CDR3 goes from the cysteine to the phenylalanine over 19 residues. Only the CDR3 region is kept as DNA, spanning 57 bases read in frame from base 1. Based on the germline V gene (reference sequence), the CDR1 and CDR2 sequences are PRHDT and FYEKMQ. The immunoSEQ Assay, a bias-controlled multiplex PCR, was used to amplify TCRbeta CDR3 regions from genomic DNA. The original pipeline was this. Nucleated cell counts per sample were estimated from amplification of reference gene primers within the assay. To quantify the absolute abundance of each unique TCRbeta CDR3 rearrangement, sequence reads were collapsed and filtered. For each sample, productive Simpson clonality was calculated by taking the square root of Simpson's diversity index across productive rearrangements. Here the immuneACCESS table is served through TCRdb, limited to in-frame sequences with V and J called. Missing clones are a known gap in these copies; in checked studies unresolved V genes cover under half, and the rest lacks a known reason. V and J calls and clone size are copied from that table; D and trimming were computed from the DNA. Here the sample has under 300,000 clones; under 90% occur a single time. The top ten clonotypes cover 2.2% of the sample.

The chain couples TRBV13 to TRBJ2-7; 12 junctional bases match TRBD2. Source material: peripheral blood. This sequence originates from a man aged 45-60 years with acute or convalescent COVID-19. The DNA sequence is as follows: TGTGCCAGCAGCTTCCAGACCCTAGCGGGGGGGCTATCGGCAGGCGAGCAGTACTTC. This yields the protein CASSFQTLAGGLSAGEQYF.